This TCR beta chain was found in a study of blood T cell repertoires in COVID-19. Germline V lookup: CDR1 WNHNN, CDR2 SYGVQD (reference sequence). Trimming left V 2 bases short and J 6 bases short, with 4 bases between. The CDR3 is 12 amino acids. Original processing methods: Cell counts per sample came from amplifying reference gene primers. Method: immunoSEQ multiplex PCR; TCRdb's copy keeps in-frame clones and lacks some. V, J and clone size were drawn from that table, and D and trimming were deduced from the DNA. The sample contains some 200,000 clones, around 84% of which appear only once. This TCR came from a woman in her sixties who had recovered from COVID-19. Sequenced: peripheral blood. The V call is TRBV10-1, the J call TRBJ2-2; D ambiguous. CDR3 DNA: TGCGCCAGCAGTGAGCCCGCCGGGGAGCTGTTTTTT. Translated: CASSEPAGELFF.